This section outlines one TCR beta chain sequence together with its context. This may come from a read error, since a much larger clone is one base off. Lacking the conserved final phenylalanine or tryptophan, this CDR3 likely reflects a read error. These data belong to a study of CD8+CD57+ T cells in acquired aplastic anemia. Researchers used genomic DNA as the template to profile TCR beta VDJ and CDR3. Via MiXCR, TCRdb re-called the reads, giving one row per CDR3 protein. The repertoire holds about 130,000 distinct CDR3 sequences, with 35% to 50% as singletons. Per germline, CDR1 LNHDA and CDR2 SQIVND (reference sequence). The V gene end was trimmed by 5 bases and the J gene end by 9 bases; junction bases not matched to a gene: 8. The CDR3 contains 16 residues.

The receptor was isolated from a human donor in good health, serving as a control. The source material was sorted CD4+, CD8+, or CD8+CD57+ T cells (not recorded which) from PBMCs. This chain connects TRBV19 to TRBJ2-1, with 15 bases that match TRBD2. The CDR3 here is CASSYGLAGGYREQFL. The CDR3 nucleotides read TGTGCCAGTAGTTATGGACTAGCGGGAGGGTATCGTGAGCAGTTCCTC.